A single sample gave rise to the 24 T cell receptor beta chains below, sequenced in a study of identical twins. One entry per CDR3 protein results from TCRdb running MiXCR on the 5' RACE reads. Among under 300,000 distinct CDR3 sequences, under 8.5% were seen once, and the ten largest hold about 14%. The sample was also linked to a second study, of T cells expressing NK-cell markers.

The specimen sequenced was CD8+ T cells sorted from blood. The receptors here all came from a woman aged 18-29 years in good health.

Ten or more counts support this clonotype. This chain joins TRBV12-3 or TRBV12-4 and TRBJ2-1, with 9 positions matching TRBD2. V was clipped by 7 bases and J by 6 bases; unmatched bases: 10. The length of the CDR3 is 15 residues. The DNA for the CDR3 is TGTGCCAGCATTTCGAGCGGGAGGAGGGGCAATGAGCAGTTCTTC. Amino acids: CASISSGRRGNEQFF.

This clonotype was picked up a small number of times. CDR3 amino acids: CAWNTGASTGELFF. CDR3 DNA sequence: TGTGCCTGGAATACCGGGGCTTCCACCGGGGAGCTGTTTTTT. This chain joins TRBV30 and TRBJ2-2, with D possibly being TRBD1 or TRBD2 (5 bases each). V lost 4 bases and J lost 4, with 13 bases in between. CDR3 length equals 14 residues. Germline V gene lookup returns CDR1 GTSNPN and CDR2 SVGIG (reference sequence). The variable domain in full, with the rest retrieved from reference TRBV30 and TRBJ2-2, is SQTIHQWPATLVQPVGSPLSLECTVEGTSNPNLYWYRQAAGRGLQLLFYSVGIGQISSEVPQNLSASRPQDRQFILSSKKLLLSDSGFYLCAWNTGASTGELFFGEGSRLTVL.

The sample holds many counts of this clonotype. The chain is built from TRBV3-1 and TRBJ2-1; D is unclear. CDR3 size: 15 residues. With 1 base removed from V and 4 bases from J, the gap between germline ends came to 11 bases. Germline V gene sequence: CDR1 LGHDT, CDR2 YNNKEL (reference sequence). The CDR3 DNA is TGTGCCAGCAGCCAAGCACGGCCTAATTACAATGAGCAGTTCTTC. Its translation is CASSQARPNYNEQFF.

This clonotype showed up just a few times. The chain carries TRBV20-1 and TRBJ2-3; perhaps D is TRBD1 or TRBD2 (5 bases each). Trimming stripped 6 bases from V and 4 bases from J, with 20 bases between. CDR3 length: 15 amino acids. Germline assignment: CDR1 DFQATT and CDR2 SNEGSKA (reference sequence). The CDR3 spells CSATRDGRFADTQYF. The CDR3 DNA follows: TGCAGTGCCACTCGGGACGGGCGATTCGCAGATACGCAGTATTTT.

This rearrangement joins TRBV6-5 to TRBJ2-1; TRBD2 aligns across 9 bases. Germline V gene sequence: CDR1 MNHEY, CDR2 SVGAGI. This CDR3 region has 16 residues. V lost 4 bases and J lost 6; bases outside the gene matches: 10. This CDR3 is CASSFRLAGSFNEQFF. The CDR3 DNA reads TGTGCCAGCAGTTTCCGCCTAGCGGGGAGTTTCAATGAGCAGTTCTTC.

Ten or more counts support this clonotype. The rearrangement joins TRBV12-3 or TRBV12-4 to TRBJ2-2; D gene unclear. The V end was cut by 4 bases, the J end by 6 bases, with 0 bases between. The CDR3 has 10 amino acids. CDR3 loop: CASSSGELFF. The CDR3 DNA reads as TGTGCCAGCAGTTCCGGGGAGCTGTTTTTT.

V and J are TRBV10-2 and TRBJ2-2; D call uncertain. V was pared by 9 bases and J by 0 bases, with 8 bases between. Germline CDR1 reads WSHSY; CDR2 reads SAAADI. This CDR3 is built from 13 residues. CDR3 in DNA: TGCGCCAGTTTGACCCCGAACACCGGGGAGCTGTTTTTT. The encoded protein is CASLTPNTGELFF.

The chain is built from TRBV4-1 and TRBJ2-1; TRBD1 matches 7 bases. The V segment lost 0 bases and the J segment 7 bases; nucleotides outside the gene matches: 15. CDR1 MGHRA and CDR2 YSYEKL come from the germline V gene. This CDR3 is built from 18 residues. This chain's CDR3 is CASSQDSPLRGSLNEQFF. In DNA form, the CDR3 reads TGCGCCAGCAGCCAAGATAGTCCCCTCAGGGGGTCCCTGAATGAGCAGTTCTTC.

The V gene is TRBV19, the J gene TRBJ2-2; D is perhaps TRBD2 (5 bases). V lost 7 bases and J 3 bases, leaving 15 bases between the germline ends. The CDR3 consists of 15 residues. CDR1 and CDR2 from the germline V gene are LNHDA and SQIVND (reference sequence). CDR3 sequence reads: CASILAHGYTGELFF. The CDR3, as DNA: TGTGCCAGTATTCTAGCACACGGCTACACCGGGGAGCTGTTTTTT.

This sequence joins TRBV6-5 and TRBJ2-3; D is perhaps TRBD1 (6 bases). Germline CDR1 MNHEY, CDR2 SVGAGI. The germline V and J ends were trimmed by 4 bases and 6 bases, with 14 bases remaining between them. CDR3 size: 14 residues. The DNA for the CDR3 is TGTGCCAGCAGTTGGGGACCAGGGGCGGATACGCAGTATTTT. It is translated as CASSWGPGADTQYF.

CDR3 sequence (DNA): TGTGCCAGCAGTTATCACGGAGGACTGAACACTGAAGCTTTCTTT. It is translated as CASSYHGGLNTEAFF. The genes are TRBV6-5 and TRBJ1-1; D call uncertain. Trimming stripped 3 bases from V and 0 bases from J, with 11 bases between. The CDR3 has 15 residues. CDR1 is MNHEY and CDR2 is SVGAGI in the germline V gene.

This clonotype has just a few counts. The chain carries TRBV2 and TRBJ2-2; D is perhaps TRBD2 (6 bases). CDR1 is SNHLY and CDR2 is FYNNEI in the germline V gene. The CDR3 is made up of 14 amino acids. V was clipped by 7 bases and J by 2 bases, with 11 bases between them. The CDR3 protein is CASNGGVNTGELFF. The CDR3 coding sequence is TGTGCCAGCAACGGCGGGGTCAACACCGGGGAGCTGTTTTTT.

There are a few counts of this clonotype. A much larger clone differs by one base, so this may be a read error. The V gene is TRBV6-5, the J gene TRBJ1-1, with a possible D match to TRBD1 (5 bases). CDR1 is MNHEY, CDR2 SVGAGI, per germline. With 5 bases removed from V and 1 base from J, the gap between germline ends came to 5 bases. The CDR3 is made up of 12 amino acids. CDR3 loop: CASSGANTEAFF. Here the CDR3 DNA reads TGTGCCAGCAGTGGGGCGAACACTGAAGCTTTCTTT.

The chain combines TRBV18 with TRBJ1-1, with D hard to call. Looked up from germline, CDR1 is KGHSH and CDR2 is LQKENI. CDR3 length: 13 residues. V was cut by 6 bases and J by 1 base, with 9 bases left in between. Here the CDR3 DNA reads TGTGCCAGCTCCGGGATTACGAACACTGAAGCTTTCTTT. Translating gives CASSGITNTEAFF.

This clonotype was detected many times. This chain joins TRBV6-2 or TRBV6-3 and TRBJ2-7; D gene unclear. V was cut by 6 bases and J by 4 bases, with 10 bases left in between. Germline CDR1 and CDR2: MNHEY and SVGEGT. The CDR3 is 12 residues long. The CDR3 region has the DNA TGTGCCAGCAGCTACCTATTATACGAGCAGTACTTC. It encodes CASSYLLYEQYF.

The chain carries TRBV5-6 and TRBJ1-1; TRBD1 matches at 10 bases. V trimming: 4 bases; J trimming: 9 bases; junction bases outside the gene matches: 6. This CDR3 spans 13 amino acids. CDR1 is SGHDT and CDR2 is YYEEEE in the germline V gene. The CDR3 nucleotides are TGTGCCAGCAGCCCCGAGGACAGGGGGAAAGCTTTCTTT. Amino acids: CASSPEDRGKAFF.

This chain links TRBV27 with TRBJ2-2; TRBD2 aligns across 7 bases. Germline-derived CDR1 and CDR2 are MNHEY and SMNVEV (reference sequence). This CDR3 comprises 17 residues. V dropped 2 bases and J dropped 3; count of bases not matched to a gene: 9. The CDR3 DNA is TGTGCCAGCAGTTTAACCCCTGGGCTAGCGGACACCGGGGAGCTGTTTTTT. Encoded protein: CASSLTPGLADTGELFF.

Ten or more counts support this clonotype. The rearrangement joins TRBV7-9 to TRBJ2-7; D gene unclear. Germline V gene data show CDR1 as SEHNR and CDR2 as FQNEAQ (reference sequence). The CDR3 is made up of 15 amino acids. V lost 5 bases, J lost 1 base, and 15 bases lay in between. CDR3: CASSLLSPLSYEQYF. The CDR3 nucleotides read TGTGCCAGCAGCCTCCTATCCCCTCTATCCTACGAGCAGTACTTC.

A few counts support this clonotype. CDR3 in DNA: TGTGCCAGTAGTATAGGGGCCATCTACACTGAAGCTTTCTTT. Amino acid sequence: CASSIGAIYTEAFF. The chain joins TRBV19 to TRBJ1-1; D is unclear. V lost 1 base and J 3 bases, leaving 9 bases between the germline ends. Germline V lookup: CDR1 LNHDA, CDR2 SQIVND (reference sequence). This CDR3 contains 14 residues.

This clonotype has more than one count but fewer than ten. The chain carries TRBV3-1 and TRBJ1-2; D gene ambiguous. CDR3 length: 15 residues. The germline V and J ends were trimmed by 0 bases and 4 bases, with 12 bases remaining between them. CDR1 LGHDT and CDR2 YNNKEL come from the germline V gene (reference sequence). The CDR3 sequence: CASSQETRPVYGYTF. The CDR3 DNA sequence: TGTGCCAGCAGCCAAGAGACGCGACCGGTCTATGGCTACACCTTC.

This chain joins TRBV12-3 or TRBV12-4 and TRBJ1-2, with D possibly TRBD1 on 6 matching bases. Between the trimmed V and J ends, which lost 4 bases and 5 bases, there was a span of 11 bases. The CDR3 has 13 amino acids. CDR3 bases: TGTGCCAGCAGTTCCCCCGACAGGTATGGCTACACCTTC. Protein sequence: CASSSPDRYGYTF.

The rearrangement uses TRBV27 and TRBJ1-1; D ambiguous. The length of the CDR3 is 14 residues. The V and J ends lost 6 bases and 1 base respectively, with 12 bases between them. Germline-derived CDR1 and CDR2 are MNHEY and SMNVEV (reference sequence). CDR3 bases: TGTGCCAGCAGCCCTCAGACGGAGAACACTGAAGCTTTCTTT. Its translation: CASSPQTENTEAFF.

The V and J genes are TRBV9 and TRBJ2-1; 7 bases are shared with TRBD1. The V gene's germline CDR1 is SGDLS and CDR2 YYNGEE. This CDR3 contains 15 residues. V lost 0 bases and J lost 7; bases outside the gene matches: 7. CDR3 residues: CASSVASYRGNEQFF. DNA for the CDR3: TGTGCCAGCAGCGTAGCCTCGTACAGGGGTAATGAGCAGTTCTTC. The variable domain in full, with the rest retrieved from reference TRBV9 and TRBJ2-1, is DSGVTQTPKHLITATGQRVTLRCSPRSGDLSVYWYQQSLDQGLQFLIQYYNGEERAKGNILERFSAQQFPDLHSELNLSSLELGDSALYFCASSVASYRGNEQFFGPGTRLTVL.

This clonotype turned up a few times. The genes are TRBV6-5 and TRBJ2-3; D could derive from TRBD1 or TRBD2 (6 bases each). Germline V CDR1 and CDR2: MNHEY, SVGAGI. The ends were cut back, 0 bases at V and 6 bases at J, with 22 bases in the middle. The CDR3 is 18 amino acids. CDR3 bases: TGTGCCAGCAGTTACTCGAGGGGGGCGGCCACCATGTACGATACGCAGTATTTT. Protein sequence: CASSYSRGAATMYDTQYF.